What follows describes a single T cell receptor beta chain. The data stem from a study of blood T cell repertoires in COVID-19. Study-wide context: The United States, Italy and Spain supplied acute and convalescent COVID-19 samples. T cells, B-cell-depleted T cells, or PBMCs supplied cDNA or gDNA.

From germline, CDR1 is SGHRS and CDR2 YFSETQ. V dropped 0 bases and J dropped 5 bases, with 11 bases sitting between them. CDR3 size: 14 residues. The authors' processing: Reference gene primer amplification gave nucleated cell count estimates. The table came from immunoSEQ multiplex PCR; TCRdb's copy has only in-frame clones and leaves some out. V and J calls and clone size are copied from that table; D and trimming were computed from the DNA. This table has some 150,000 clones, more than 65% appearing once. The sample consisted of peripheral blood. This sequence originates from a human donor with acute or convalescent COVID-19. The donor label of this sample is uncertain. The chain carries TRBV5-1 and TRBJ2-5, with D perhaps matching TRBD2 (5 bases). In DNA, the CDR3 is TGCGCCAGCAGCTTGGAGGCGGGCGGGGAGACCCAGTACTTC. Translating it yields CASSLEAGGETQYF.